One sample yielded the 21 T cell receptor beta chains listed below, sequenced in a study of T-cell memory formation after mild COVID-19. TCRdb reprocessed the 5' RACE reads via MiXCR and lists one record per CDR3 protein. This table holds roughly 110,000 distinct CDR3 sequences, roughly an eighth found once. The sequenced material came from PBMCs or a T cell subset sorted from them (not recorded which). The receptors shown here come from an adult woman who had mild COVID-19 (a few samples of this study predate the infection). Cell type and time point are not known.

This clonotype has just a few counts. This rearrangement joins TRBV27 to TRBJ2-7; tentative D call: TRBD1 (5 bases). There are 13 residues in the CDR3. Trimming stripped 6 bases from V and 5 bases from J, with 14 bases between. CDR1 MNHEY and CDR2 SMNVEV come from the germline V gene (reference sequence). CDR3 sequence reads: CASRTQGGDEQYF. The CDR3 bases are TGTGCCAGCAGAACCCAGGGTGGCGACGAGCAGTACTTC.

Here the CDR3 DNA reads TGTGCCACCAGGACTGACAGGGGGAACACCGGGGAGCTGTTTTTT. This gives the protein CATRTDRGNTGELFF. The chain couples TRBV24-1 to TRBJ2-2; 8 bases match TRBD1. CDR3 length: 15 amino acids. V dropped 7 bases and J dropped 1; count of bases not matched to a gene: 4. Germline loops: CDR1 KGHDR, CDR2 SFDVKD.

This clonotype was seen only a few times. The CDR3 nucleotides are TGTGCCAGCACCCTGACAGCAACCTCTGGAAACACCATATATTTT. Translation: CASTLTATSGNTIYF. This chain connects TRBV12-3 or TRBV12-4 to TRBJ1-3; maybe TRBD1 (5 bases). Trimming shortened V by 7 bases and J by 0 bases, and 13 bases separated the two germline ends. This CDR3 region has 15 residues.

This clonotype turned up a few times. The chain links TRBV29-1 to TRBJ1-1, with D possibly being TRBD1 (6 bases). Germline lookup yields CDR1 SQVTM and CDR2 ANQGSEA. This CDR3 contains 13 residues. Trimming removed 8 bases from V and 0 bases from J, with 13 bases in between. The CDR3 here is CSLWGTLNTEAFF. The CDR3 DNA follows: TGCAGCCTGTGGGGGACATTGAACACTGAAGCTTTCTTT.

The chain combines TRBV29-1 with TRBJ2-2; 11 bases align to TRBD1. The CDR3 extends over 13 amino acids. J gave up 6 bases and V 6 bases, and 3 bases lay outside the gene matches. Germline V gene lookup returns CDR1 SQVTM and CDR2 ANQGSEA. The chain's CDR3 is CSVEGQGAGELFF. The CDR3 DNA follows: TGCAGCGTGGAGGGACAGGGGGCCGGGGAGCTGTTTTTT.

The chain recombines TRBV19 with TRBJ2-1; D may match TRBD1 or TRBD2 (5 bases each). The V gene's germline CDR1 is LNHDA and CDR2 SQIVND (reference sequence). V dropped 7 bases and J dropped 5 bases, with 21 bases sitting between them. This CDR3 is built from 16 residues. The CDR3 spells CASTTQWDEGHNEQFF. DNA for the CDR3: TGTGCCAGTACCACTCAGTGGGACGAAGGCCACAATGAGCAGTTCTTC.

This clonotype turned up a few times. The rearrangement joins TRBV27 to TRBJ2-7; D unclear. Germline CDR1 and CDR2: MNHEY and SMNVEV (reference sequence). The CDR3 runs 13 residues. V lost 6 bases and J 3 bases, leaving 12 bases between the germline ends. The CDR3 region is CASRPRANYEQYF. The CDR3 DNA reads as TGTGCCAGCAGGCCCCGGGCGAACTACGAGCAGTACTTC.

This chain uses TRBV7-7 with TRBJ1-1; no clear D gene. CDR1 is SSHAT and CDR2 is FNYEAQ in the germline V gene (reference sequence). V was cut by 5 bases and J by 6 bases, with 13 bases left in between. This CDR3 has 13 residues. The CDR3 here is CASSPLTSPEAFF. The CDR3 region has the DNA TGTGCCAGCAGCCCCCTGACATCTCCTGAAGCTTTCTTT.

The chain uses TRBV4-1 and TRBJ2-5; D gene ambiguous. There are 14 residues in the CDR3. V lost 0 bases to trimming and J lost 5 bases, with 10 bases between them. Germline assignment: CDR1 MGHRA and CDR2 YSYEKL. CDR3 protein: CASSQEGLVETQYF. In nucleotides, the CDR3 is TGCGCCAGCAGCCAAGAAGGGCTAGTTGAGACCCAGTACTTC.

The chain carries TRBV29-1 and TRBJ2-1, with D possibly being TRBD2 (6 bases). V was pared by 7 bases and J by 6 bases, with 19 bases between. This CDR3 region has 14 residues. The germline V gene has CDR1 SQVTM and CDR2 ANQGSEA. CDR3 in DNA: TGCAGCGCCCCAAGCGGGTCTGGCGGCAATGAGCAGTTCTTC. As protein: CSAPSGSGGNEQFF.

This clonotype has only a few counts. This chain uses TRBV20-1 with TRBJ2-1; D not certain. The germline V gene encodes CDR1 DFQATT and CDR2 SNEGSKA (reference sequence). Deletions cut 0 bases from V and 1 base from J, with 13 bases between. The CDR3 is 16 amino acids. Written as DNA, the CDR3 is TGCAGTGCTAGAGATCGGGTCCCCGATTCCTACAATGAGCAGTTCTTC. It yields the protein CSARDRVPDSYNEQFF.

This clonotype was seen more than once but under ten times. The chain recombines TRBV25-1 with TRBJ2-7; possible D gene TRBD2, 6 bases. Germline V gene lookup returns CDR1 MGHDK and CDR2 SYGVNS. V was trimmed by 3 bases and J by 5 bases, leaving 14 bases between them. The CDR3 totals 14 residues. Here the CDR3 reads CASSDGLASHEQYF. CDR3 sequence (DNA): TGTGCCAGCAGTGACGGGCTAGCGAGCCACGAGCAGTACTTC.

In its sample, this clonotype was seen a few times. This chain joins TRBV7-2 and TRBJ1-2, with 8 bases identical to TRBD1. The trim removed 4 bases at V and 6 bases at J, leaving 7 bases unmatched. The CDR3 is 14 amino acids. The V gene's germline CDR1 is SGHTA and CDR2 FQGNSA. DNA of the CDR3: TGTGCCAGCAGCTACGCAGGGGGCGCAGATGGCTACACCTTC. Its translation: CASSYAGGADGYTF.

The chain employs TRBV11-2 and TRBJ2-7; D remains unclear. V shed 2 bases and J shed 0 bases, with 8 bases lying between them. This CDR3 contains 14 residues. CDR1 and CDR2 from the germline V gene are SGHAT and FQNNGV. The CDR3 reads CASSLQASSYEQYF. The CDR3 DNA sequence: TGTGCCAGCAGCTTACAGGCTAGCTCCTACGAGCAGTACTTC.

V and J are TRBV4-1 and TRBJ2-4, with D hard to call. Germline V gene data show CDR1 as MGHRA and CDR2 as YSYEKL. Between the trimmed V and J ends, which lost 1 base and 6 bases, there was a span of 10 bases. CDR3 length: 14 amino acids. The CDR3 DNA reads TGCGCCAGCAGCCAAGCGTTTGGTCCAAACATTCAGTACTTC. Amino acids: CASSQAFGPNIQYF.

CDR3 nucleotide sequence: TGTGCCAGCAGTGAAATAGGCCTAGCGGGTGTCAATGAGCAGTTCTTC. Encoded protein: CASSEIGLAGVNEQFF. The chain is built from TRBV2 and TRBJ2-1, with 8 bases matching TRBD2. The CDR3 has 16 amino acids. Germline loops: CDR1 SNHLY, CDR2 FYNNEI. The trim removed 2 bases at V and 6 bases at J, leaving 9 bases unmatched.

This chain connects TRBV5-6 to TRBJ1-1; 8 bases agree with TRBD1. V dropped 4 bases and J dropped 6; count of bases not matched to a gene: 5. Germline CDR1 SGHDT, CDR2 YYEEEE. This CDR3 is 13 amino acids long. The CDR3 loop is CASSPLTGAEAFF. CDR3 bases: TGTGCCAGCAGCCCACTGACAGGGGCTGAAGCTTTCTTT.

This sequence joins TRBV5-1 and TRBJ1-3; no clear D gene. Germline V lookup: CDR1 SGHRS, CDR2 YFSETQ. The V gene lost 7 bases and the J gene lost 0 bases, with 2 bases spanning the gap. The CDR3 contains 11 residues. CDR3 loop: CASSSGNTIYF. The DNA of the CDR3 is TGCGCCAGCTCCTCTGGAAACACCATATATTTT.

This clonotype was observed a handful of times. This chain joins TRBV5-1 and TRBJ2-7; no reliable D call. V was clipped by 2 bases and J by 0 bases, with 9 bases between them. The CDR3 covers 14 residues. Germline-derived CDR1 and CDR2 are SGHRS and YFSETQ. CDR3 DNA sequence: TGCGCCAGCAGCTTTGGTGGAGTCTCCTACGAGCAGTACTTC. This codes for CASSFGGVSYEQYF.

This clonotype was detected only a few times. The rearrangement links TRBV7-8 to TRBJ2-7; possibly TRBD1 for D (6 bases). Looked up from germline, CDR1 is SGHVS and CDR2 is FQNEAQ. V was clipped by 5 bases and J by 0 bases, with 17 bases between them. The CDR3 has 16 amino acids. The CDR3 spells CASSPSLQGASYEQYF. The CDR3 DNA sequence: TGTGCCAGCAGCCCCTCTCTACAGGGAGCCTCCTACGAGCAGTACTTC.

The chain links TRBV6-2 or TRBV6-3 to TRBJ2-1, with TRBD2 matching over 11 bases. Germline trimming cut 2 bases from V and 4 bases from J; bases unmatched to any gene: 1. CDR1 and CDR2 from the germline V gene are MNHEY and SVGEGT. The CDR3 sequence is 15 residues long. The CDR3 is CASSYRTSGYNEQFF. In DNA form, the CDR3 reads TGTGCCAGCAGTTACCGGACTAGCGGGTACAATGAGCAGTTCTTC.